This T cell receptor (beta chain) stems from a study of blood T cell repertoires in COVID-19. Looking at the study overall: Some COVID-19 samples were acute and others convalescent; all came from the United States, Italy and Spain.

Method: immunoSEQ multiplex PCR; TCRdb's copy keeps in-frame clones and lacks some. Among 90,000 to 120,000 clones, 80% to 85% were seen once, and the ten largest hold roughly 4.3%. Trimming took off 5 bases at V and 4 bases at J, with 14 bases between the two ends. Per germline, CDR1 SGHTA and CDR2 FQGNSA. The CDR3 consists of 15 residues. The source material was peripheral blood. V is TRBV7-2 and J is TRBJ2-2; a weak D match, TRBD1 (6 bases). The receptor comes from a man aged 65-85 years with acute or convalescent COVID-19. DNA of the CDR3: TGTGCCAGCAGCCCTCCGGGACAAAGCACCGGGGAGCTGTTTTTT. Translating gives CASSPPGQSTGELFF.